This T cell receptor beta chain was profiled in a study of blood T cell repertoires in COVID-19. Study summary: Some COVID-19 samples were acute and others convalescent; all came from the United States, Italy and Spain. The analysed material was cDNA or gDNA that came from T cells, B-cell-depleted T cells, or PBMCs.

As handled by the study authors: Reference gene primer amplification gave nucleated cell count estimates. This table comes from immunoSEQ multiplex PCR, and its TCRdb copy is limited to in-frame clones, with some not included. That table supplies the V and J calls and clone size; D and trimming were determined from the DNA. The sample carries about 47,000 clones, around four fifths recorded once. Germline V CDR1 and CDR2: SGHTA, FQGTGA. The CDR3 extends over 16 amino acids. Turning to this clone: One end of the junction does not line up with germline, which may come from a read error.

V usage is TRBV7-3 and J usage is TRBJ1-5; D gene unclear. Input material: peripheral blood. The sequence was collected from a man aged 65-85 years with active COVID-19. The CDR3 DNA follows: TGTGCCAGCAGATTAACGAAATCGGGATCGGAGCAGCCCCAGCATTTT. Its protein product is CASRLTKSGSEQPQHF. The whole variable domain, filled in from reference TRBV7-3 and TRBJ1-5, reads GAGVSQTPSNKVTEKGKYVELRCDPISGHTALYWYRQSLGQGPEFLIYFQGTGAADDSGLPNDRFFAVRPEGSVSTLKIQRTERGDSAVYLCASRLTKSGSEQPQHFGDGTRLSIL.